The following is a TCR beta chain sequence with its context. The CDR3 length is 12 residues. Germline loops: CDR1 MRHNA, CDR2 SNTAGT. No DNA is given; TCRdb re-called the 5' RACE reads and lists each CDR3 protein once. The sample holds approximately 420,000 distinct CDR3 sequences. The sample originates from a study of T cells expressing NK-cell markers. Sequencing used blood T cells: a sorted CD56 or NKG2C T cell subset, CD4+ or CD8+ T cells, or bulk PBMC T cells (not recorded which). The sequence came from a woman between 50 and 59 years old in good health. V gene TRBV6-4 combines with J gene TRBJ2-2. The CDR3 sequence: CASGVDIGELFF.